These T cell receptor beta chains were read from a single sample in a study of CD8 T cells in ankylosing spondylitis. TCRdb independently ran MiXCR on the 5' RACE reads; one entry per CDR3 protein. The sample includes some 200,000 distinct CDR3 sequences, 7.3% seen only once; the top ten take over 12%. The sample was blood, either unsorted or a sorted T cell fraction (not recorded which). The receptors come from a male donor with ankylosing spondylitis. The CDR3 runs from the conserved cysteine through the conserved F or W. A D gene is named only where the DNA matches it firmly. Clone size is shown for a subset of rows, as once, few, many or a class of expanded clone.

CDR3,DNA,J,V,D,size
CASSAPGNQPQHF,TGCGCCAGCAGCGCCCCGGGAAATCAGCCCCAGCATTTT,TRBJ1-5,TRBV10-2,NA,many
CASSLGGNTDTQYF,TGTGCCAGCAGCTTAGGCGGGAACACAGATACGCAGTATTTT,TRBJ2-3,TRBV7-9,NA,medium-sized
CASSLSIAGGEQYF,TGTGCCAGCAGTTTATCGATTGCCGGGGGCGAGCAGTACTTC,TRBJ2-7,TRBV27,NA,few
CASGHMATNTEAFF,TGTGCCAGTGGCCACATGGCAACAAACACTGAAGCTTTCTTT,TRBJ1-1,TRBV21-1,NA,NA
CASSLGLAVYNEQFF,TGTGCCAGCAGCTTAGGACTAGCGGTTTACAATGAGCAGTTCTTC,TRBJ2-1,TRBV11-3,TRBD2,NA
CASRGQGGEQFF,TGCGCCAGCAGAGGACAGGGTGGTGAGCAGTTCTTC,TRBJ2-1,TRBV5-1,TRBD1,few
CASSFSSGLYEQYF,TGCGCCAGCAGCTTCTCTAGCGGCCTATACGAGCAGTACTTC,TRBJ2-7,TRBV4-1,TRBD2,many
CASSVFSAGNNEQFF,TGTGCCAGCAGCGTATTTTCAGCGGGTAACAATGAGCAGTTCTTC,TRBJ2-1,TRBV9,NA,many
CASSLVLDRGNGYTF,TGCGCCAGCAGCTTGGTTCTCGACAGGGGAAATGGCTACACCTTC,TRBJ1-2,TRBV5-1,TRBD1,many
CASRLDWTDDSNQPQHF,TGTGCAAGTCGCTTAGACTGGACAGACGATAGCAATCAGCCCCAGCATTTT,TRBJ1-5,TRBV12-2,NA,NA
CSARDLRTDTQYF,TGCAGTGCTAGAGATCTACGCACAGATACGCAGTATTTT,TRBJ2-3,TRBV20-1,NA,NA
CATSRERAGVDGYTF,TGTGCCACCAGCAGAGAAAGGGCAGGGGTGGATGGCTACACCTTC,TRBJ1-2,TRBV15,NA,many
CSAQRTAWLFF,TGCAGTGCCCAGAGGACTGCGTGGTTGTTCTTC,TRBJ2-1,TRBV20-1,NA,many
CASSYRTGPEAFF,TGTGCCAGCAGCTACCGGACAGGGCCTGAAGCTTTCTTT,TRBJ1-1,TRBV3-1,TRBD1,many
CASSLGTGQNYGYTF,TGCGCCAGCAGCTTGGGAACGGGACAAAACTATGGCTACACCTTC,TRBJ1-2,TRBV5-1,NA,many
CASSSRRLAGRPSTDTQYF,TGTGCCAGCAGTTCCCGTCGACTAGCGGGACGTCCTAGCACAGATACGCAGTATTTT,TRBJ2-3,TRBV27,TRBD2,few
CASSLRYNTGELFF,TGTGCCAGCAGTTTGAGGTACAACACCGGGGAGCTGTTTTTT,TRBJ2-2,TRBV27,NA,many
CASSERSRGLSTDTQYF,TGTGCCAGCAGTGAACGGAGCAGGGGGCTTAGCACAGATACGCAGTATTTT,TRBJ2-3,TRBV6-1,TRBD1,NA
CASSLGLAGYTGELFF,TGTGCCAGCAGCTTGGGACTAGCGGGATACACCGGGGAGCTGTTTTTT,TRBJ2-2,TRBV11-2,TRBD2,NA
CASQPNRVENTEAFF,TGTGCCAGCCAACCGAACAGGGTCGAGAACACTGAAGCTTTCTTT,TRBJ1-1,TRBV7-9,NA,many
CASSPLSPAAYGYTF,TGCGCCAGCAGCCCACTCTCTCCGGCCGCCTATGGCTACACCTTC,TRBJ1-2,TRBV4-3,NA,few
CASSTPGQGHYEQFF,TGTGCCAGCAGTACTCCGGGACAGGGTCACTATGAGCAGTTCTTC,TRBJ2-1,TRBV27,TRBD1,many
CASSQDHRVEQYF,TGTGCCAGCAGCCAAGATCACCGGGTCGAGCAGTACTTC,TRBJ2-7,TRBV14,NA,NA
CASSLPGQGANEQFF,TGTGCCAGCAGCCTTCCGGGACAGGGGGCCAATGAGCAGTTCTTC,TRBJ2-1,TRBV2,TRBD1,NA
CASSQGTRAQPQHF,TGCGCCAGCAGCCAAGGAACTAGGGCACAGCCCCAGCATTTT,TRBJ1-5,TRBV4-3,NA,few
CSARDPLDSSNQPQHF,TGCAGTGCTAGAGATCCCCTAGACAGTTCAAATCAGCCCCAGCATTTT,TRBJ1-5,TRBV20-1,NA,many
CASSTSGHNEQFF,TGTGCCAGCAGTACGTCCGGTCACAATGAGCAGTTCTTC,TRBJ2-1,TRBV12-3/TRBV12-4,NA,many
CASRLGGQETQYF,TGTGCCAGCAGACTGGGGGGACAAGAGACCCAGTACTTC,TRBJ2-5,TRBV11-2,NA,NA
CASSYMDREYEQYF,TGTGCCAGCAGTTACATGGACAGGGAGTACGAGCAGTACTTC,TRBJ2-7,TRBV6-5,TRBD1,many
CASSYSLRGTYEQYF,TGTGCCAGCAGTTACTCGCTCAGGGGGACGTACGAGCAGTACTTC,TRBJ2-7,TRBV6-5,TRBD1,many
CSARDTGTTYNQPQHF,TGCAGTGCTAGAGATACCGGGACGACTTACAATCAGCCCCAGCATTTT,TRBJ1-5,TRBV20-1,NA,many
CASSLGRFTEAFF,TGTGCCAGCAGTTTAGGAAGGTTCACTGAAGCTTTCTTT,TRBJ1-1,TRBV12-3/TRBV12-4,NA,many
CASSPRLAGARGDIQYF,TGTGCCAGCAGCCCCAGGCTAGCGGGGGCGCGGGGAGACATTCAGTACTTC,TRBJ2-4,TRBV7-8,TRBD2,many